The present entry profiles one TCR beta chain with its context. What it binds is unknown. TCRdb keeps only in-frame clones here, not all; method: immunoSEQ multiplex PCR. The sample has 38,000 or so clones, more than 65% seen once. The data were obtained in a study of CD4 T cells in relation to SARS-CoV-2 and coronaviruses. About the study: TCR beta CDR3s were sequenced after approximately ten-day antigen culture of PBMCs.

Study-wide results and limits: Samples before the pandemic and after infection were not matched within any donor.

This CDR3 has 13 amino acids. Germline V gene data show CDR1 as MDHEN and CDR2 as SYDVKM. The ends lost 6 bases at V and 4 bases at J; junction bases unmatched: 3. CD4 enrichment then naive enrichment separated naive from memory CD4+ cells. This chain joins TRBV28 and TRBJ1-2, with 9 bases lining up with TRBD1. Sequences were obtained from memory CD4+ T cells from PBMCs, cultured in vitro. The TCR originated in an adult with COVID-19. The CDR3 coding sequence is TGTGCCAGCAGCCGACAGGGGGGCTATGGCTACACCTTC. The encoded protein is CASSRQGGYGYTF.